This note documents a single T cell receptor beta chain sequence. The CDR3 is made up of 14 amino acids. V was cut by 5 bases and J by 3 bases, with 8 bases left in between. The germline V gene has CDR1 SEHNR and CDR2 FQNEAQ (reference sequence). This entry is derived from a study of CD8+CD57+ T cells in acquired aplastic anemia. Template material for TCR beta VDJ and CDR3 profiling consisted of genomic DNA. TCRdb used MiXCR to reprocess the reads, holding one entry per CDR3 protein. This table holds about 240,000 distinct CDR3 sequences, approximately 50% found once. It was patients with CD8+CD57+ cell expansion by flow cytometry who were chosen for sequencing.

The chain employs TRBV7-9 and TRBJ1-6; D gene ambiguous. The sample consisted of sorted CD4+, CD8+, or CD8+CD57+ T cells (not recorded which) from PBMCs. The receptor's source is a human donor with aplastic anemia. CDR3: CASSPGYYNSPLHF. As DNA, the CDR3 is TGTGCCAGCAGCCCCGGGTACTATAATTCACCCCTCCACTTT.